What follows are 6 T cell receptor beta chains derived from one specimen sequenced in a study of beta chain features in type 1 diabetes. Study conclusions and caveats: TCRB CDR3 length was moderately but significantly reduced in all four CD4+ subsets of Type 1 diabetes patients.

Sequencing targeted expressed TCRB transcripts, as all isolated RNA had been reverse transcribed. The data were produced by immunoSEQ multiplex PCR, yet TCRdb's version contains in-frame clones alone and is incomplete. The data show 310,000 or so clones, roughly 15% seen once. These TCRs' antigens remain unknown. Sequencing input: naive CD4+ T cells from blood. The source is a man younger than 35 with type 1 diabetes.

This rearrangement joins TRBV5-1 to TRBJ2-7; D remains ambiguous. Trimming took 5 bases from V and 0 from J, leaving 12 bases between them. CDR3 length: 14 residues. Germline values: CDR1 SGHRS, CDR2 YFSETQ. This chain's CDR3 is CASSGTLSSYEQYF. The CDR3 DNA sequence: TGCGCCAGCAGTGGTACCCTCAGCTCCTACGAGCAGTACTTC.

CDR3 nucleotide sequence: TGTGCCATCAGCGACACGGGACAGGCCAATCAGCCCCAGCATTTT. Its protein product is CAISDTGQANQPQHF. V and J are TRBV10-3 and TRBJ1-5, with 8 bases fitting TRBD1. V trimming: 6 bases; J trimming: 3 bases; junction bases outside the gene matches: 7. Germline CDR1 is ENHRY and CDR2 is SYGVKD. The CDR3 consists of 15 residues.

V is TRBV30 and J is TRBJ2-7; 7 bases fit TRBD2. Unmatched junction bases numbered 8, after V lost 5 bases and J lost 4 bases. The length of the CDR3 is 13 residues. Germline V lookup: CDR1 GTSNPN, CDR2 SVGIG (reference sequence). CDR3 sequence reads: CAWDRIAGYEQYF. DNA for the CDR3: TGTGCCTGGGACCGAATAGCGGGTTACGAGCAGTACTTC.

The J gene is TRBJ1-6, the V gene TRBV7-9, with D possibly TRBD1 on 5 matching bases. The CDR3 contains 17 residues. V dropped 4 bases and J dropped 10 bases, with 23 bases sitting between them. CDR1 is SEHNR, CDR2 FQNEAQ, per germline (reference sequence). The CDR3 protein is CASSSSYSVGRGSPLHF. The CDR3, as DNA: TGTGCCAGCAGCTCGTCCTATTCGGTGGGGAGGGGCTCACCCCTCCACTTT.

The chain recombines TRBV9 with TRBJ2-5; 8 nucleotides align to TRBD1. Trimming cost V 0 bases and J 2 bases; bases outside gene matches: 9. Looked up from germline, CDR1 is SGDLS and CDR2 is YYNGEE. The length of the CDR3 is 17 residues. The CDR3 DNA sequence: TGTGCCAGCAGCGTAGCCCCTGGGACAGGAAGACAAGAGACCCAGTACTTC. Its translation: CASSVAPGTGRQETQYF.

In regard to this clone: The identical CDR3 is also encoded by other nucleotide sequences in the sample. The chain employs TRBV2 and TRBJ1-2, with D perhaps TRBD1 (6 bases). Germline V CDR1 and CDR2: SNHLY, FYNNEI. This CDR3 spans 13 amino acids. Trimming left V 4 bases short and J 5 bases short, with 11 bases between. The CDR3 is CASSVTGNYGYTF. Written as DNA, the CDR3 is TGTGCCAGCAGTGTTACAGGGAATTATGGCTACACCTTC. Filled out from reference TRBV2 and TRBJ1-2, the complete variable domain reads EPEVTQTPSHQVTQMGQEVILRCVPISNHLYFYWYRQILGQKVEFLVSFYNNEISEKSEIFDDQFSVERPDGSNFTLKIRSTKLEDSAMYFCASSVTGNYGYTFGSGTRLTVV.